Here is one T cell receptor beta chain with its context. The data derive from a study of T cell responses to AZD1222 COVID-19 vaccine. Clones were read by immunoSEQ multiplex PCR, and TCRdb kept only the in-frame ones, dropping some. The table lists around 140,000 clones, around 83% of them singletons. The clonotype was recovered from an adult who received the AZD1222 COVID-19 vaccine. Sample: peripheral blood, taken 28 days after the second AZD1222 dose.

The CDR3 DNA sequence: TGTGCCAGCAGCTCCAGGGCGCAGGGTCCAGGAGCTTTCTTT. The encoded protein is CASSSRAQGPGAFF. This rearrangement joins TRBV7-9 to TRBJ1-1, with D possibly being TRBD1 (5 bases). The germline V gene has CDR1 SEHNR and CDR2 FQNEAQ (reference sequence). This CDR3 region has 14 residues. Between the trimmed V and J ends, which lost 4 bases and 10 bases, there was a span of 19 bases.